These 20 T cell receptor beta chains were all obtained from the same sample, sequenced in a study of blood T cells in healthy people across ages. With a J-beta primer mix and a sample-barcoded 5' primer, a second PCR ran roughly 6 to 12 cycles. TCRdb reprocessed the 5' RACE reads via MiXCR and lists one record per CDR3 protein. Among 780,000 or so distinct CDR3 sequences listed, roughly 50% were seen once. Sequences were obtained from blood. These receptors originate from a man aged 35 to 55 in good health.

V and J are TRBV7-2 and TRBJ2-7, with 14 bases matching TRBD2. CDR1 is SGHTA, CDR2 FQGNSA, per germline. The V gene end was trimmed by 5 bases and the J gene end by 9 bases; junction bases not matched to a gene: 9. This CDR3 is 15 amino acids long. CDR3 DNA sequence: TGTGCCAGCAGCCCGACTAGCGGGAGGGCCCAAGTGCAGTACTTC. It is translated as CASSPTSGRAQVQYF.

Ten or more counts support this clonotype. The chain links TRBV21-1 to TRBJ1-2; TRBD1, as called in the table, went unchecked against the DNA. TRBV21-1 is an annotated pseudogene. The CDR3 extends over 18 amino acids. In DNA, the CDR3 is TGTGCCAGCAGCAAAGTTGGGACAGGGGGCAATCGTAACTATGGCTACACCTTC. As protein: CASSKVGTGGNRNYGYTF.

The chain has TRBV25-1 and TRBJ2-1, with D uncertain. CDR3 length: 10 amino acids. CDR1 and CDR2 (germline): MGHDK, SYGVNS. V lost 10 bases, J lost 8 bases, and 9 bases lay in between. CDR3 in DNA: TGTGCCACAAGCCAGTATGAGCAGTTCTTC. The encoded protein is CATSQYEQFF. Together with reference TRBV25-1 and TRBJ2-1, the CDR3 gives the full variable domain: EADIYQTPRYLVIGTGKKITLECSQTMGHDKMYWYQQDPGMELHLIHYSYGVNSTEKGDLSSESTVSRIRTEHFPLTLESARPSHTSQYLCATSQYEQFFGPGTRLTVL.

The chain combines TRBV28 with TRBJ2-5; D is possibly TRBD2 (6 bases). From germline, CDR1 is MDHEN and CDR2 SYDVKM. Trimming cost V 3 bases and J 1 base, with 12 bases left between them. The CDR3 contains 15 residues. CDR3 sequence (DNA): TGTGCCAGCAGTTTTGGCGGGGAACGCCAAGAGACCCAGTACTTC. This sequence encodes CASSFGGERQETQYF.

The gene calls are TRBV10-3 and TRBJ2-4; tentatively, D is TRBD1 (6 bases). The J call may not be correct, given that the DNA end is closer to TRBJ2-7. The CDR3 is 14 amino acids. Germline CDR1 is ENHRY and CDR2 is SYGVKD. The CDR3 spells CAISLGATSYEQYF. For the CDR3, the DNA is TGTGCCATCAGCCTGGGGGCCACAAGCTACGAGCAGTACTTC.

This chain uses TRBV7-2 with TRBJ2-5; D not certain. There are 15 residues in the CDR3. V was trimmed by 4 bases and J by 1 base, leaving 13 bases between them. Germline loops: CDR1 SGHTA, CDR2 FQGNSA. CDR3 bases: TGTGCCAGCAGCTCCCAGAAAACACCCCAAGAGACCCAGTACTTC. It translates to CASSSQKTPQETQYF.

The chain has TRBV4-2 and TRBJ2-3; 7 bases line up with TRBD2. Germline values: CDR1 LGHNA, CDR2 YNFKEQ. The CDR3 sequence is 18 residues long. Trimming took 0 bases from V and 2 from J; bases not matched to a gene: 11. The CDR3 loop reads CASSQDYFGGGDTDTQYF. DNA for the CDR3: TGTGCCAGCAGCCAAGACTATTTTGGCGGGGGTGACACAGATACGCAGTATTTT.

Notes on this clonotype: A much larger clone lies a single base off, so this may be a read error. The V gene is TRBV5-1, the J gene TRBJ2-5, with 7 bases that match TRBD2. CDR1 is SGHRS, CDR2 YFSETQ, per germline. V gave up 4 bases and J gave up 5 bases; unmatched junction bases: 8. The length of the CDR3 is 14 residues. This chain's CDR3 is CASSVIPGRETQYF. DNA for the CDR3: TGCGCCAGCAGCGTGATACCCGGGAGGGAGACCCAGTACTTC.

This clonotype has just a few counts. The chain has TRBV6-1 and TRBJ1-1, with 7 bases that match TRBD1. The CDR3 runs to 15 residues. Germline trimming cut 6 bases from V and 5 bases from J; bases unmatched to any gene: 12. Germline CDR1 reads MNHNS; CDR2 reads SASEGT. The CDR3 region has the DNA TGTGCCAGCAGAGAGAACAGGGGAGGTCGAACTGAAGCTTTCTTT. Amino acid sequence: CASRENRGGRTEAFF.

The chain uses TRBV25-1 and TRBJ2-1; possibly TRBD1 or TRBD2 for D (5 bases each). V dropped 7 bases and J dropped 6 bases, with 7 bases sitting between them. Germline CDR1 and CDR2: MGHDK and SYGVNS. The CDR3 has 11 amino acids. In nucleotides, the CDR3 is TGTGCCAGCATTGGGGGCAATGAGCAGTTCTTC. The encoded protein is CASIGGNEQFF.

This clonotype was counted only a few times. The chain links TRBV6-2 or TRBV6-3 to TRBJ2-3; weak D call: TRBD1 (6 bases). The V and J ends lost 0 bases and 4 bases respectively, with 11 bases between them. Per the germline V gene, CDR1 is MNHEY and CDR2 is SVGEGT. This CDR3 has 15 amino acids. The CDR3: CASSYSKGVPDTQYF. CDR3 nucleotides: TGTGCCAGCAGTTACTCGAAGGGGGTCCCAGATACGCAGTATTTT.

This clonotype appeared a few times. V usage is TRBV6-2 or TRBV6-3 and J usage is TRBJ2-1; 14 bases align to TRBD2. V shed 8 bases and J 9 bases; nucleotides not matched to a gene: 6. Looked up from germline, CDR1 is MNHEY and CDR2 is SVGEGT. The CDR3 loop spans 14 amino acids. The CDR3 loop reads CASVMGLAGAEQFF. DNA of the CDR3: TGTGCCAGCGTAATGGGACTAGCGGGAGCTGAGCAGTTCTTC.

The sample holds a few counts of this clonotype. The rearrangement links TRBV29-1 to TRBJ2-1; 13 nucleotides line up with TRBD2. The V gene end was trimmed by 6 bases and the J gene end by 0 bases; junction bases not matched to a gene: 5. The CDR3 extends over 16 amino acids. The germline V gene has CDR1 SQVTM and CDR2 ANQGSEA. The CDR3 spells CSVWTSGRGSYNEQFF. CDR3 bases: TGCAGCGTGTGGACTAGCGGGAGAGGCTCCTACAATGAGCAGTTCTTC.

The chain combines TRBV18 with TRBJ2-5, with no clear D. Near its end, the DNA agrees better with TRBJ2-7, so the J call may be wrong. Germline V lookup: CDR1 KGHSH, CDR2 LQKENI. This CDR3 is built from 13 residues. As DNA, the CDR3 is TGTGCCAGCTCACCAGACCAAACCTACGAGCAGTACTTC. It encodes CASSPDQTYEQYF.

This rearrangement joins TRBV6-6 to TRBJ2-3, with D tentatively TRBD2 (6 bases). CDR3 length equals 17 residues. Germline CDR1 and CDR2: MNHNY and SVGAGI (reference sequence). The germline V and J ends were trimmed by 6 bases and 0 bases, with 19 bases remaining between them. The CDR3 DNA follows: TGTGCCAGCAGCCCTATAATAGCGGCCTTTAGCACAGATACGCAGTATTTT. It encodes CASSPIIAAFSTDTQYF.

This chain links TRBV3-1 with TRBJ2-1; D is unclear. V was trimmed by 0 bases and J by 10 bases, leaving 10 bases between them. Germline lookup yields CDR1 LGHDT and CDR2 YNNKEL (reference sequence). The CDR3 length is 13 residues. CDR3 DNA sequence: TGTGCCAGCAGCCAAGACTTGAACCTGGAGCAGTTCTTC. It yields the protein CASSQDLNLEQFF.

This clonotype has just a few counts. The chain is built from TRBV7-9 and TRBJ2-1, with TRBD2 matching 9 bases. V dropped 1 base and J dropped 15; count of bases not matched to a gene: 10. Germline-derived CDR1 and CDR2 are SEHNR and FQNEAQ (reference sequence). This CDR3 has 14 residues. CDR3 sequence reads: CASSLVGSGGPRFF. The CDR3 DNA is TGTGCCAGCAGCTTAGTCGGTAGCGGGGGCCCTCGGTTCTTC. Full variable domain (rest looked up from reference TRBV7-9 and TRBJ2-1): DTGVSQNPRHKITKRGQNVTFRCDPISEHNRLYWYRQTLGQGPEFLTYFQNEAQLEKSRLLSDRFSAERPKGSFSTLEIQRTEQGDSAMYLCASSLVGSGGPRFFGPGTRLTVL.

The chain is built from TRBV4-3 and TRBJ2-1; no reliable D call. This CDR3 comprises 16 residues. Germline V gene sequence: CDR1 LGHNA, CDR2 YSLEER. The V gene lost 0 bases and the J gene lost 4 bases, with 13 bases spanning the gap. The CDR3 reads CASSQDRPSPYNEQFF. The DNA of the CDR3 is TGCGCCAGCAGCCAAGATCGACCAAGCCCATACAATGAGCAGTTCTTC.

The gene calls are TRBV7-3 and TRBJ2-2; D not resolved. V lost 1 base to trimming and J lost 4 bases, with 13 bases between them. The CDR3 is 16 amino acids. Per the germline V gene, CDR1 is SGHTA and CDR2 is FQGTGA. The CDR3 coding sequence is TGTGCCAGCAGCTTAATGGCAGGTGCCTCCACCGGGGAGCTGTTTTTT. This codes for CASSLMAGASTGELFF. Full variable domain (missing parts from reference TRBV7-3 and TRBJ2-2): GAGVSQTPSNKVTEKGKYVELRCDPISGHTALYWYRQSLGQGPEFLIYFQGTGAADDSGLPNDRFFAVRPEGSVSTLKIQRTERGDSAVYLCASSLMAGASTGELFFGEGSRLTVL.

The chain links TRBV7-2 to TRBJ2-1; D remains unclear. The germline V and J ends were trimmed by 3 bases and 0 bases, with 6 bases remaining between them. This CDR3 has 14 amino acids. CDR1 and CDR2 (germline): SGHTA, FQGNSA. The CDR3 DNA sequence: TGTGCCAGCAGCTTTTACAACTCCTACAATGAGCAGTTCTTC. It is translated as CASSFYNSYNEQFF.